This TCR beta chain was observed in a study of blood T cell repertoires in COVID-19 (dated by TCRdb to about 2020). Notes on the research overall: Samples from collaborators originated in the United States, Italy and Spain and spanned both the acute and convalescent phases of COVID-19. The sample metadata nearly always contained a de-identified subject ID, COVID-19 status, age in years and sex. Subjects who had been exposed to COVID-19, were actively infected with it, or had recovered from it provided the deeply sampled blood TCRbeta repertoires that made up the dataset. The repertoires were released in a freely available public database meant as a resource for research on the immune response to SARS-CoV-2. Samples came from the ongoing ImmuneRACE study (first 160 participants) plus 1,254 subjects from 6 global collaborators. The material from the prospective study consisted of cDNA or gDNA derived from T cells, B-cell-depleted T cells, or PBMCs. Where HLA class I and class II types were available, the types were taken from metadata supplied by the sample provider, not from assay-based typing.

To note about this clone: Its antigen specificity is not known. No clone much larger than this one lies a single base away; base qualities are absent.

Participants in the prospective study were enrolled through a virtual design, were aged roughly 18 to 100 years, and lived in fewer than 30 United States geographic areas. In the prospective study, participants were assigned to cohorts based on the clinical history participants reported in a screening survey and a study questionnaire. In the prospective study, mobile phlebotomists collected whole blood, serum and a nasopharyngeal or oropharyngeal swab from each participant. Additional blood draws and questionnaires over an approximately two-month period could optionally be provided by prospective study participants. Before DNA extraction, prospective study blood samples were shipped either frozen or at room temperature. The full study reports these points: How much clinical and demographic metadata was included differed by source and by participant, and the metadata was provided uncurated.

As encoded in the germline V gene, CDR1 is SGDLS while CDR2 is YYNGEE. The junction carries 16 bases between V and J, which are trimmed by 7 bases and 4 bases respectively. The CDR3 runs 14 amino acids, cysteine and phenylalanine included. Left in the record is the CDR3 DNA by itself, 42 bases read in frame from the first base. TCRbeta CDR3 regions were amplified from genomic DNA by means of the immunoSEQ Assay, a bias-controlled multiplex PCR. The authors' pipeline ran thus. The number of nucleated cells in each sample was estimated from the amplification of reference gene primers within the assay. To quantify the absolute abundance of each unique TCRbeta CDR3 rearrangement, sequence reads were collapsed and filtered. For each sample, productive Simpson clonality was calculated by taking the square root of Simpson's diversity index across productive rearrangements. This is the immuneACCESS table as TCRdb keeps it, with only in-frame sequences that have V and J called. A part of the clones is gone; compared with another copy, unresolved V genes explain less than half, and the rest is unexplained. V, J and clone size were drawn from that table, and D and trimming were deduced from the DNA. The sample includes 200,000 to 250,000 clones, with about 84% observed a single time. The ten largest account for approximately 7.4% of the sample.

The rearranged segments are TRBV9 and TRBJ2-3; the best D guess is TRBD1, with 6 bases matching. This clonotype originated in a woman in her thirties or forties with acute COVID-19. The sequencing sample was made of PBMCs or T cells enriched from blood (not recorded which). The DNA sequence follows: TGTGCCAGCGGGGGCCTCGCAGGCGCAGATACGCAGTATTTT. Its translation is CASGGLAGADTQYF.